This T cell receptor (beta chain) was documented in a study of blood T cell repertoires in COVID-19. Recruits, aged roughly 18 to 90 years, lived in 24 US areas. V lost 5 bases and J 0 bases, leaving 7 bases between the germline ends. The CDR3 totals 13 residues. The V gene's germline CDR1 is MDHEN and CDR2 SYDVKM. Method: immunoSEQ multiplex PCR; TCRdb's copy keeps in-frame clones and lacks some. Among 250,000 to 350,000 clones, around 90% were seen once, and the ten largest hold about 4.5%. The rearrangement uses TRBV28 and TRBJ1-1; D ambiguous. Sequencing input: PBMCs or T cells enriched from blood (not recorded which). This clonotype was sampled from a woman younger than 35 with acute COVID-19. The CDR3 is CASSLTLNTEAFF. For the CDR3, the DNA is TGTGCCAGCAGTCTAACTTTGAACACTGAAGCTTTCTTT. Together with reference TRBV28 and TRBJ1-1, the CDR3 gives the full variable domain: DVKVTQSSRYLVKRTGEKVFLECVQDMDHENMFWYRQDPGLGLRLIYFSYDVKMKEKGDIPEGYSVSREKKERFSLILESASTNQTSMYLCASSLTLNTEAFFGQGTRLTVV.